Reported below is one TCR beta chain. This entry is derived from a study of CD8 T cells in Susac syndrome. Study-wide background: Within the sequenced group of Susac syndrome patients, 5 or 6 showed active disease and about 8 were in remission.

Sequencing targeted TCR beta in T cells from blood (CD8+ and CD4+). In contrast to the negatively isolated CD8+ and CD4+ T cells, TEMRA cells were FACS-enriched. An input of about 0.45 to 1 ug of RNA was subjected to reverse transcription using random hexamers. A multiplex approach, immunoSEQ multiplex PCR, amplified TCR beta CDR3 across 54 Vbeta and 13 Jbeta. TCRdb used MiXCR to reprocess the immunoSEQ multiplex PCR reads, holding one entry per CDR3 protein. The sample holds approximately 74,000 distinct CDR3 sequences; 90% to 95% are singletons and the top ten take approximately 0.9%. J lost 12 bases, V lost 0 bases, and 7 bases had no gene match. The V gene's germline CDR1 is MGHRA and CDR2 YSYEKL. The CDR3 is 16 amino acids.

The TCR sequence derives from a human donor with Susac syndrome. Sequencing was done on a sample of CD8+ T cells from PBMCs. This chain uses TRBV4-1 with TRBJ2-1; 14 bases line up with TRBD2. CDR3 in amino acids: CASSQEEGLAGVGQFF. The CDR3 coding sequence is TGCGCCAGCAGCCAAGAAGAGGGACTAGCGGGAGTAGGGCAGTTCTTC.